The 32 T cell receptor beta chains below were found in one sample sequenced in a study of T cells in placental villitis. The study, taken as a whole, reports: Compared with controls at approximately 0.0064, villitis of unknown etiology placentae showed median clonality about 0.05.

No antigen is known for these receptors. The libraries were made with immunoSEQ v4. TCRdb keeps only in-frame clones here, not all; method: immunoSEQ multiplex PCR. The table has a few thousand clones, more than 65% seen once. The material sequenced was placental tissue containing maternal and fetal cells. The receptors were gathered from a human patient with villitis of unknown etiology; the placental T cells may come from both mother and fetus.

The rearrangement links TRBV5-6 to TRBJ2-1; TRBD1 matches at 7 bases. The CDR3 contains 14 residues. V was pared by 4 bases and J by 0 bases, with 1 base of the junction left unmatched. Germline assignment: CDR1 SGHDT and CDR2 YYEEEE. The CDR3 DNA reads TGTGCCAGCAGCCGACAGGGCTCCTACAATGAGCAGTTCTTC. Amino acids: CASSRQGSYNEQFF.

J is TRBJ1-1 and V is TRBV2; D not certain. The germline CDR1 and CDR2 sequences are SNHLY and FYNNEI. The CDR3 is made up of 13 amino acids. The germline V and J ends were trimmed by 6 bases and 6 bases, with 14 bases remaining between them. The CDR3 spells CASRVRAAPEAFF. The CDR3, as DNA: TGTGCCAGCAGGGTTAGGGCAGCCCCTGAAGCTTTCTTT.

The chain uses TRBV7-3 and TRBJ2-5; D unclear. Trimming removed 2 bases from V and 5 bases from J, with 15 bases in between. The CDR3 is 15 amino acids. CDR1 and CDR2 from the germline V gene are SGHTA and FQGTGA. The CDR3 DNA reads TGTGCCAGCAGCTTAGCGAATAGTCCTGGTGAGACCCAGTACTTC. It encodes CASSLANSPGETQYF.

V gene TRBV7-9 combines with J gene TRBJ1-5; TRBD1 aligns across 9 bases. Per the germline V gene, CDR1 is SEHNR and CDR2 is FQNEAQ (reference sequence). This CDR3 contains 16 residues. V shed 5 bases, J shed 4 bases, and the junction held 9 bases outside the gene matches. The CDR3 DNA follows: TGTGCCAGCAGCGCCAAGGCCGGGACAGGGAATCAGCCCCAGCATTTT. Protein sequence: CASSAKAGTGNQPQHF. Full variable domain (missing parts from reference TRBV7-9 and TRBJ1-5): DTGVSQNPRHKITKRGQNVTFRCDPISEHNRLYWYRQTLGQGPEFLTYFQNEAQLEKSRLLSDRFSAERPKGSFSTLEIQRTEQGDSAMYLCASSAKAGTGNQPQHFGDGTRLSIL.

This clone was seen a handful of times. J is TRBJ2-6 and V is TRBV19, with 7 bases lining up with TRBD1. Losses at the gene ends were 3 bases for V and 1 base for J; bases not matched to a gene: 9. Germline lookup yields CDR1 LNHDA and CDR2 SQIVND (reference sequence). This CDR3 spans 18 amino acids. The chain's CDR3 is CASSISQGQSSGANVLTF. DNA of the CDR3: TGTGCCAGTAGTATTTCACAGGGGCAAAGTTCTGGGGCCAACGTCCTGACTTTC.

The chain carries TRBV9 and TRBJ2-3, with 14 bases that match TRBD2. Germline lookup yields CDR1 SGDLS and CDR2 YYNGEE. The CDR3 contains 18 residues. The trim removed 4 bases at V and 1 base at J, leaving 8 bases unmatched. Written as DNA, the CDR3 is TGTGCCAGCAGCCCACGGGTGGGACTAGCGGGAGGCACAGATACGCAGTATTTT. It specifies CASSPRVGLAGGTDTQYF.

The chain uses TRBV5-1 and TRBJ2-3; D gene uncertain. The CDR3 has 15 residues. Trimming removed 2 bases at V and 2 bases at J, with 12 bases between. The germline V gene encodes CDR1 SGHRS and CDR2 YFSETQ. The DNA for the CDR3 is TGCGCCAGCAGCTTCGGGTCAGGAGACACAGATACGCAGTATTTT. This sequence encodes CASSFGSGDTDTQYF.

The J gene is TRBJ2-7, the V gene TRBV5-3; a weak D match, TRBD2 (6 bases). TRBV5-3 is designated an ORF whose function remains uncertain. V was trimmed by 6 bases and J by 7 bases, leaving 26 bases between them. The CDR3 length is 16 residues. CDR3 in DNA: TGTGCCAGAAAGCTCTGGCGAACTGCGGGATCGGGGGAGCAGTACTTC. The encoded protein is CARKLWRTAGSGEQYF.

The V and J genes are TRBV27 and TRBJ2-5, with 10 bases aligning to TRBD1. The CDR3 is made up of 16 amino acids. Germline loops: CDR1 MNHEY, CDR2 SMNVEV (reference sequence). Unmatched junction bases numbered 5, after V lost 0 bases and J lost 4 bases. CDR3 in DNA: TGTGCCAGCAGTTTATCAAGACAGGGGGCAATAGAGACCCAGTACTTC. This encodes CASSLSRQGAIETQYF.

V and J are TRBV5-1 and TRBJ2-1, with TRBD2 matching 13 bases. The CDR3 loop spans 14 amino acids. After removal of 8 bases from V and 4 bases from J, the junction contained 3 bases not matched to a gene. Per the germline V gene, CDR1 is SGHRS and CDR2 is YFSETQ. Written as DNA, the CDR3 is TGCGCCAGTCGGACTAGCGGGAGATACAATGAGCAGTTCTTC. This sequence encodes CASRTSGRYNEQFF. Together with reference TRBV5-1 and TRBJ2-1, the CDR3 gives the full variable domain: KAGVTQTPRYLIKTRGQQVTLSCSPISGHRSVSWYQQTPGQGLQFLFEYFSETQRNKGNFPGRFSGRQFSNSRSEMNVSTLELGDSALYLCASRTSGRYNEQFFGPGTRLTVL.

This chain uses TRBV20-1 with TRBJ2-3; TRBD2 is a possible D gene (5 bases). Germline-derived CDR1 and CDR2 are DFQATT and SNEGSKA (reference sequence). This CDR3 is 9 amino acids long. Trimming stripped 3 bases from V and 11 bases from J, with 6 bases between. The DNA for the CDR3 is TGCAGTGCTAGGGAGGTGCAGTATTTT. Translated: CSAREVQYF.

The chain combines TRBV6-1 with TRBJ1-4; TRBD1 agrees at 7 bases. CDR1 MNHNS and CDR2 SASEGT come from the germline V gene. CDR3 length: 13 amino acids. Trimming removed 3 bases from V and 5 bases from J; junction bases left unmatched: 0. CDR3 sequence (DNA): TGTGCCAGCAGTGACAGGGGGAATGAAAAACTGTTTTTT. Translating it yields CASSDRGNEKLFF.

The CDR3 DNA sequence: TGTGCCAGCGTGTCGAGGGCAGGAGTCACTGAAGCTTTCTTT. Translating gives CASVSRAGVTEAFF. V and J are TRBV25-1 and TRBJ1-1; D not resolved. Per germline, CDR1 MGHDK and CDR2 SYGVNS. Trimming removed 8 bases at V and 4 bases at J, with 17 bases between. The CDR3 has 14 residues.

Details on this clone: At one end, the junction sequence differs from germline, possibly due to a read error. V and J are TRBV11-3 and TRBJ1-1; D is ambiguous. The CDR3 runs 13 residues. CDR1 is SGHNT and CDR2 is YENEEA in the germline V gene. The CDR3 loop reads CASSRTRNIEAFF. The CDR3 nucleotides read TGTGCCAGCAGCCGGACGAGGAACATTGAAGCTTTCTTT. Looking up the rest from reference TRBV11-3 and TRBJ1-1 gives the full variable domain: EAGVVQSPRYKIIEKKQPVAFWCNPISGHNTLYWYLQNLGQGPELLIRYENEEAVDDSQLPKDRFSAERLKGVDSTLKIQPAELGDSAVYLCASSRTRNIEAFFGQGTRLTVV.

By its share, this clone is hyperexpanded. The same CDR3 is also encoded by other DNA sequences in this sample. The V gene is TRBV2, the J gene TRBJ2-1, with 14 nucleotides matching TRBD2. Germline lookup yields CDR1 SNHLY and CDR2 FYNNEI. V lost 1 base to trimming and J lost 7 bases; unmatched junction nucleotides: 0. The CDR3 totals 15 residues. The CDR3 loop reads CASSEGLAGGNEQFF. The DNA of the CDR3 is TGTGCCAGCAGTGAAGGACTAGCGGGAGGGAATGAGCAGTTCTTC.

The chain couples TRBV9 to TRBJ1-3, with 7 bases aligning to TRBD1. The J segment lost 4 bases and the V segment lost 3 bases, leaving 7 bases of the junction unmatched. CDR3 length: 15 amino acids. Germline assignment: CDR1 SGDLS and CDR2 YYNGEE. CDR3: CASSAGGLYGNTIYF. The CDR3 DNA follows: TGTGCCAGCAGCGCAGGGGGTTTGTACGGAAACACCATATATTTT.

The V and J genes are TRBV4-2 and TRBJ1-5; the D gene is possibly TRBD1 (5 bases). This CDR3 has 13 residues. The V end lost 5 bases, the J end lost 7 bases, and 12 bases lay between the germline ends. Germline V gene data show CDR1 as LGHNA and CDR2 as YNFKEQ. The CDR3 nucleotides are TGTGCCAGCAGCGAACCCGGGGGACAGCCCCAGCATTTT. Residues: CASSEPGGQPQHF.

The CDR3 sequence is CASSWTAKNIQYF. CDR3 DNA sequence: TGTGCCAGTAGTTGGACAGCCAAAAACATTCAGTACTTC. The genes are TRBV19 and TRBJ2-4; the D is unclear. The CDR3 covers 13 residues. Germline CDR1 is LNHDA and CDR2 is SQIVND (reference sequence). The V gene lost 5 bases and the J gene lost 0 bases, with 5 bases spanning the gap.

This chain connects TRBV5-1 to TRBJ1-1; tentative D call: TRBD1 (6 bases). CDR1 and CDR2 (germline): SGHRS, YFSETQ. The CDR3 contains 12 residues. The germline V and J ends were trimmed by 4 bases and 11 bases, with 15 bases remaining between them. CDR3 amino acids: CASSGDSGQAFF. CDR3 coding DNA: TGCGCCAGCAGCGGAGACAGTGGACAGGCTTTCTTT.

As DNA, the CDR3 is TGCGCCAGCAGCTTGTCCCCGGGATCTGGGGGAAACACCATATATTTT. This codes for CASSLSPGSGGNTIYF. This chain links TRBV5-1 with TRBJ1-3; D gene ambiguous. The CDR3 extends over 16 amino acids. Per germline, CDR1 SGHRS and CDR2 YFSETQ. V dropped 1 base and J dropped 4 bases, with 15 bases sitting between them.

The rearrangement joins TRBV27 to TRBJ2-1, with 10 bases identical to TRBD2. The CDR3 length is 20 residues. With 2 bases clipped from V and 0 bases from J, the junction kept 13 bases outside the gene matches. Germline CDR1 and CDR2: MNHEY and SMNVEV (reference sequence). The CDR3 DNA reads as TGTGCCAGCAGTTTAAAATGGCGGCTAGCGGGGGAGAGCTCCTACAATGAGCAGTTCTTC. Translating it yields CASSLKWRLAGESSYNEQFF.

The genes are TRBV6-4 and TRBJ1-1, with a possible D match to TRBD1 (5 bases). This CDR3 contains 16 residues. With 6 bases removed from V and 1 base from J, the gap between germline ends came to 18 bases. Looked up from germline, CDR1 is MRHNA and CDR2 is SNTAGT. The CDR3 DNA sequence: TGTGCCAGCAGCGTTCAGGGACTTCTAACGAACACTGAAGCTTTCTTT. As protein: CASSVQGLLTNTEAFF.

This clone turned up a few times. In nucleotides, the CDR3 is TGTGCCAGCAGTGATATCCTCCAACGACAGCCCCAGCATTTT. Protein: CASSDILQRQPQHF. The J gene is TRBJ1-5, the V gene TRBV2, with D hard to call. The CDR3 runs to 14 residues. The germline V gene has CDR1 SNHLY and CDR2 FYNNEI. V gave up 3 bases and J gave up 7 bases, with 13 bases separating them.

J is TRBJ1-1 and V is TRBV7-3; possibly TRBD1 for D (5 bases). This CDR3 is built from 16 residues. The germline V gene encodes CDR1 SGHTA and CDR2 FQGTGA. V lost 5 bases and J lost 0, with 16 bases in between. CDR3 DNA: TGTGCCAGCAGCCCCGCCCCAGGGCTGATGAACACTGAAGCTTTCTTT. Its translation: CASSPAPGLMNTEAFF.

The chain has TRBV7-9 and TRBJ2-5, with unresolved D. This CDR3 is built from 18 residues. V gave up 5 bases and J gave up 2 bases, with 24 bases separating them. Germline V gene lookup returns CDR1 SEHNR and CDR2 FQNEAQ (reference sequence). This chain's CDR3 is CASSLHPFTLETQETQYF. DNA for the CDR3: TGTGCCAGCAGCCTACACCCCTTTACGCTCGAAACACAAGAGACCCAGTACTTC.

The gene calls are TRBV5-6 and TRBJ2-7; D may be TRBD1 (6 bases). V gave up 0 bases and J gave up 5 bases, with 9 bases separating them. The CDR3 has 13 amino acids. In germline, CDR1 is SGHDT, CDR2 YYEEEE. The CDR3, as DNA: TGTGCCAGCAGCTTGGGGCCAGGGGACGAGCAGTACTTC. It yields the protein CASSLGPGDEQYF. The whole variable domain, filled in from reference TRBV5-6 and TRBJ2-7, reads DAGVTQSPTHLIKTRGQQVTLRCSPKSGHDTVSWYQQALGQGPQFIFQYYEEEERQRGNFPDRFSGHQFPNYSSELNVNALLLGDSALYLCASSLGPGDEQYFGPGTRLTVT.

This chain links TRBV27 with TRBJ2-1; TRBD2 aligns across 9 bases. Germline CDR1 is MNHEY and CDR2 is SMNVEV (reference sequence). This CDR3 region has 18 residues. V lost 3 bases, J lost 0 bases, and 9 bases stayed unmatched. In DNA form, the CDR3 reads TGTGCCAGCAGTTTCGGCGGGAGGGCCGGGGTCTCCTACAATGAGCAGTTCTTC. This translates into CASSFGGRAGVSYNEQFF.

This chain connects TRBV28 to TRBJ1-5; possibly TRBD1 for D (5 bases). Trimming left V 6 bases short and J 0 bases short, with 15 bases between. This CDR3 is built from 16 residues. Per the germline V gene, CDR1 is MDHEN and CDR2 is SYDVKM. The CDR3 DNA follows: TGTGCCAGCAGGCAGGTCGGGGCCTATAGCAATCAGCCCCAGCATTTT. Translating it yields CASRQVGAYSNQPQHF.

The chain couples TRBV18 to TRBJ2-7, with D hard to call. V gave up 2 bases and J gave up 5 bases, with 7 bases separating them. This CDR3 has 12 amino acids. Germline V gene data show CDR1 as KGHSH and CDR2 as LQKENI. This CDR3 is CASSPGRDEQYF. CDR3 bases: TGTGCCAGCTCACCAGGAAGGGACGAGCAGTACTTC.

Only one count was recorded for this clone. The chain uses TRBV19 and TRBJ2-2; no clear D gene. V was shortened by 6 bases and J by 5 bases, with 13 bases between the two germline ends. The CDR3 totals 14 residues. Germline V CDR1 and CDR2: LNHDA, SQIVND (reference sequence). The CDR3 nucleotides read TGTGCCAGTAGCGCAGAAGGACGAACCGGGGAGCTGTTTTTT. The encoded protein is CASSAEGRTGELFF.

To note about this clone: At one end, the junction sequence differs from germline, possibly due to a read error. This rearrangement joins TRBV6-2 or TRBV6-3 to TRBJ2-3; TRBD1 matches at 9 bases. The length of the CDR3 is 14 residues. Per germline, CDR1 MNHEY and CDR2 SVGEGT. CDR3 protein: CVSSGTGSTDTQYF. CDR3 in DNA: TGTGTCAGCAGCGGGACAGGGAGCACAGATACGCAGTATTTT.

In nucleotides, the CDR3 is TGTGCCAGCAGTTTATGGGGGAAGGGTCAGCCCCAGCATTTT. Its protein is CASSLWGKGQPQHF. J is TRBJ1-5 and V is TRBV27; D might be TRBD1 (5 bases). This CDR3 region has 14 residues. V shed 1 base and J shed 6 bases, with 10 bases lying between them. The germline V gene has CDR1 MNHEY and CDR2 SMNVEV (reference sequence).